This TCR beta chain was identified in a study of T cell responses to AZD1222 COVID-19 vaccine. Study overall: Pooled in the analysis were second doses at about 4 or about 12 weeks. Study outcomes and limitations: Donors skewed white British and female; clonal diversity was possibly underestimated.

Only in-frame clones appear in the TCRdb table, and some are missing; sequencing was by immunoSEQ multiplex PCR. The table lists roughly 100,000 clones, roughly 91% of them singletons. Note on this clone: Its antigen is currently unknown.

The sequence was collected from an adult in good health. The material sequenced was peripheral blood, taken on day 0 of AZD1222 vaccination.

The CDR3 DNA follows: TGTGCCAGCAGCCAAGAGGAGGCCCCCTACGAGCAGTACTTC. This translates into CASSQEEAPYEQYF. This chain uses TRBV6-6 with TRBJ2-7; tentative D call: TRBD2 (5 bases). Germline CDR1 MNHNY, CDR2 SVGAGI (reference sequence). CDR3 length equals 14 residues. The V end lost 6 bases, the J end lost 2 bases, and 14 bases lay between the germline ends.